The entry below describes one T cell receptor (beta chain). As yet, its antigen is unknown. The length of the CDR3 is 19 residues. Trimming took 4 bases from V and 1 from J; bases not matched to a gene: 6. Germline V lookup: CDR1 SGHRS, CDR2 YFSETQ. The data stem from a study of T cell responses to AZD1222 COVID-19 vaccine. General study points: Epitopes outside B.1.351 and B.1.1.7 mutated regions reportedly drew nearly half of spike TCRs.

Generated by immunoSEQ multiplex PCR, the TCRdb table keeps only in-frame clones and is missing some. In the table there are about 200,000 clones, just over 90% of which are singletons. Sequences were derived from peripheral blood, sampled 28 days after the second AZD1222 dose. The clonotype originates from an adult who received the AZD1222 COVID-19 vaccine. The chain is built from TRBV5-1 and TRBJ2-6, with TRBD2 matching 15 bases. CDR3 bases: TGCGCCAGCAGCCCCCGGACTAGCGGGAGGGAATCTGGGGCCAACGTCCTGACTTTC. Translation gives CASSPRTSGRESGANVLTF. Combining the CDR3 with reference TRBV5-1 and TRBJ2-6 gives the whole variable domain KAGVTQTPRYLIKTRGQQVTLSCSPISGHRSVSWYQQTPGQGLQFLFEYFSETQRNKGNFPGRFSGRQFSNSRSEMNVSTLELGDSALYLCASSPRTSGRESGANVLTFGAGSRLTVL.